What follows are 3 T cell receptor beta chains derived from one specimen sequenced in a study of blood T cells in healthy people across ages. Primers used in a second PCR of about 7 to 12 cycles were a sample-barcoded 5' primer and a J-beta primer mix. MiXCR was run by TCRdb on the 5' RACE reads, yielding one entry per CDR3 protein. Seen here are approximately 900,000 distinct CDR3 sequences, 25% to 35% observed once, and the top ten hold about 10%. Another study also made use of these data, one on T cells of mothers and their children.

The specimen was blood. These receptors all stem from a middle-aged woman in good health.

This clonotype came up a few times. The chain carries TRBV28 and TRBJ1-1; D is uncertain. V was trimmed by 5 bases and J by 8 bases, leaving 24 bases between them. CDR1 and CDR2 (germline): MDHEN, SYDVKM. The CDR3 totals 16 residues. The CDR3 sequence is CASSLTISTHYSEAFF. Here the CDR3 DNA reads TGTGCCAGCAGTCTCACAATTTCGACGCACTATTCCGAAGCTTTCTTT. Complete variable domain (other parts from reference TRBV28 and TRBJ1-1): DVKVTQSSRYLVKRTGEKVFLECVQDMDHENMFWYRQDPGLGLRLIYFSYDVKMKEKGDIPEGYSVSREKKERFSLILESASTNQTSMYLCASSLTISTHYSEAFFGQGTRLTVV.

This chain connects TRBV20-1 to TRBJ1-2; 9 bases align to TRBD1. Germline V gene sequence: CDR1 DFQATT, CDR2 SNEGSKA (reference sequence). With V trimmed by 7 bases and J by 5 bases, 5 bases remained unmatched. This CDR3 contains 12 residues. This CDR3 reads CSVTDRGYGYTF. CDR3 nucleotides: TGCAGTGTCACCGACAGGGGGTATGGCTACACCTTC.

J is TRBJ2-7 and V is TRBV7-8; 8 bases are shared with TRBD1. Germline loops: CDR1 SGHVS, CDR2 FQNEAQ. With 4 bases clipped from V and 3 bases from J, the junction kept 8 bases outside the gene matches. The CDR3 has 15 amino acids. In nucleotides, the CDR3 is TGTGCCAGCAGCTCCTCCGGGACAGGAGACTACGAGCAGTACTTC. It translates to CASSSSGTGDYEQYF.